This TCR beta chain was documented in a study of cytomegalovirus exposure and HLA in healthy donors. Overall study findings and caveats: With further analysis later on, most CMV-associated TCR beta chains appeared HLA-restricted. Using the classifier, cytomegalovirus status was reportedly diagnosed with high specificity and sensitivity. Analysis performed later found about 18,000 TCR beta sequences associated with HLA alleles at 0.05 false discovery rate. Segments of the TCR beta V type were, in most cases, productive about 87% or about 30% of the time in an earlier analysis.

PCR amplification relied on 60 Vbeta primers (plus 13 Jbeta primers). Measured with immunoSEQ multiplex PCR; TCRdb has only the in-frame clones, and not every one. The sample holds roughly 120,000 clones, around 77% seen once. A note on this clone: Its matching antigen is unknown.

CDR3 length equals 13 residues. Trimming removed 2 bases at V and 3 bases at J, with 7 bases between. The germline gives CDR1 SNHLY, CDR2 FYNNEI. The sequenced sample consisted of PBMCs. This clonotype was obtained from a woman aged 25 to 39 in good health and CMV-seropositive. The gene calls are TRBV2 and TRBJ1-2; no clear D. DNA for the CDR3: TGTGCCAGCAGTGAACTCACAGACTATGGCTACACCTTC. Residues: CASSELTDYGYTF. The full variable domain, with the rest looked up from reference TRBV2 and TRBJ1-2, is EPEVTQTPSHQVTQMGQEVILRCVPISNHLYFYWYRQILGQKVEFLVSFYNNEISEKSEIFDDQFSVERPDGSNFTLKIRSTKLEDSAMYFCASSELTDYGYTFGSGTRLTVV.